The clone carrying this TCR beta chain was seen many times. The germline gives CDR1 MNHEY, CDR2 SVGAGI. CDR3 length equals 14 residues. Trimming pared 3 bases from V and 6 bases from J, leaving 14 bases between. Profiles of TCR beta VDJ and CDR3 were generated from a genomic DNA template. TCRdb redid the calling of the reads with MiXCR, one entry per CDR3 protein. The sample lists 150,000 to 200,000 distinct CDR3 sequences, approximately 43% occurring once. The source of the sample is a study of CD8+CD57+ T cells in acquired aplastic anemia. The specimen was sorted CD4+, CD8+, or CD8+CD57+ T cells (not recorded which) from PBMCs. V is TRBV6-5 and J is TRBJ1-2, with D perhaps TRBD1 (5 bases). The origin of this receptor is a human donor in good health. CDR3 bases: TGTGCCAGCAGTTATCAGGGCGACCTAGATGGCTACACCTTC. Translating gives CASSYQGDLDGYTF.